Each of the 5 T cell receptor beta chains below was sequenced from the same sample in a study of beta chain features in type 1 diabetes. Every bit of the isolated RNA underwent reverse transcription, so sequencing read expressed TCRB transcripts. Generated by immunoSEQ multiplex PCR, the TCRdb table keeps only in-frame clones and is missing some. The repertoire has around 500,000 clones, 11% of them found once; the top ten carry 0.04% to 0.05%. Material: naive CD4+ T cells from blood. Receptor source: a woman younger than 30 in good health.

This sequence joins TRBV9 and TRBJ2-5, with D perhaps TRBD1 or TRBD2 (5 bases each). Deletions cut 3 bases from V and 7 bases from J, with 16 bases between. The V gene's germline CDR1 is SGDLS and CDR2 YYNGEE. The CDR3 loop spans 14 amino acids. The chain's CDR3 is CASSAQGPPGTQYF. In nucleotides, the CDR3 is TGTGCCAGCAGCGCGCAGGGACCGCCGGGGACCCAGTACTTC.

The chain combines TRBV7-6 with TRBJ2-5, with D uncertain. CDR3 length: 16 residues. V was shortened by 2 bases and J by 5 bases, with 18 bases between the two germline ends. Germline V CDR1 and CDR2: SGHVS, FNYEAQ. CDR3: CASSLQVAISGETQYF. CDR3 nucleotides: TGTGCCAGCAGCTTACAGGTCGCAATAAGTGGGGAGACCCAGTACTTC.

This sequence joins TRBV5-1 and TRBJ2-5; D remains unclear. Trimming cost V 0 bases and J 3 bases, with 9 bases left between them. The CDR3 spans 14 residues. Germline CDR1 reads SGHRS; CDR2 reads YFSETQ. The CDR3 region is CASSLAAAEETQYF. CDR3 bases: TGCGCCAGCAGCTTGGCGGCGGCAGAAGAGACCCAGTACTTC. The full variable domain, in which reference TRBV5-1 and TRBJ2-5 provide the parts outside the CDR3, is KAGVTQTPRYLIKTRGQQVTLSCSPISGHRSVSWYQQTPGQGLQFLFEYFSETQRNKGNFPGRFSGRQFSNSRSEMNVSTLELGDSALYLCASSLAAAEETQYFGPGTRLLVL.

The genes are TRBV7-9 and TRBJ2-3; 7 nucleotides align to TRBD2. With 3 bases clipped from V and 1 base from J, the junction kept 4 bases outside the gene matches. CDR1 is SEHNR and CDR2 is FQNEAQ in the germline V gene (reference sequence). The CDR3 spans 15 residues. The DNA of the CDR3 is TGTGCCAGCAGCTTCCCCGCGGGGGGCACAGATACGCAGTATTTT. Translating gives CASSFPAGGTDTQYF.

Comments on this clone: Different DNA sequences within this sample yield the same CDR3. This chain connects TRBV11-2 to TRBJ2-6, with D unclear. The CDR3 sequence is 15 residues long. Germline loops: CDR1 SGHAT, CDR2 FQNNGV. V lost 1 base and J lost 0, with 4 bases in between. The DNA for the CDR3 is TGTGCCAGCAGCTTAGGGAACTCTGGGGCCAACGTCCTGACTTTC. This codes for CASSLGNSGANVLTF. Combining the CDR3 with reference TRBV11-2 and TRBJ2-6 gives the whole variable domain EAGVAQSPRYKIIEKRQSVAFWCNPISGHATLYWYQQILGQGPKLLIQFQNNGVVDDSQLPKDRFSAERLKGVDSTLKIQPAKLEDSAVYLCASSLGNSGANVLTFGAGSRLTVL.